Below, 11 T cell receptor beta chains from the same sample are listed, as sequenced in a study of beta chain features in type 1 diabetes (dated 2018 in TCRdb). The method was the immunoSEQ multiplex PCR assay. The entire isolated RNA was reverse transcribed using the High Capacity cDNA Reverse Transcription Kit, and thus expressed TCRB transcripts were sequenced. TCRdb's version of the immuneACCESS table is confined to in-frame rearrangements and falls short of the full clone set. An unresolved V gene accounts for under half of the shortfall where checked; the remainder is of unknown origin. Across this sample there are roughly 500,000 clones, with approximately 30% seen only once. The top ten clonotypes cover roughly 0.06% of the sample. Specimen: naive CD4+ T cells from blood. The sample's cell subset or site, from its label and the paper: true naive CD4+ T cells. The receptors stem from a man between 18 and 35 years old in good health.

The chain combines TRBV29-1 with TRBJ1-1, with TRBD1 matching over 7 bases. This CDR3 is built from 15 residues. The junction had 5 bases not matched to a gene; V was cut back by 0 bases and J by 1 base. Germline CDR1 and CDR2: SQVTM and ANQGSEA. CDR3 amino acids: CSVEDGHRGNTEAFF. The CDR3 nucleotides are TGCAGCGTTGAAGATGGCCACAGGGGGAACACTGAAGCTTTCTTT.

This clone has just a few counts. V gene TRBV5-4 combines with J gene TRBJ2-7, with TRBD2 matching 7 bases. There are 17 residues in the CDR3. Looked up from germline, CDR1 is SGHNT and CDR2 is YYREEE (reference sequence). Germline trimming cut 0 bases from V and 3 bases from J; bases unmatched to any gene: 12. CDR3 amino acids: CASSLGGAASGYYEQYF. In DNA form, the CDR3 reads TGTGCCAGCAGCTTGGGGGGCGCAGCTAGCGGTTACTACGAGCAGTACTTC.

The chain combines TRBV10-3 with TRBJ2-5, with TRBD2 matching 10 bases. Per the germline V gene, CDR1 is ENHRY and CDR2 is SYGVKD. The CDR3 totals 13 residues. Trimming removed 10 bases from V and 3 bases from J; junction bases left unmatched: 5. The CDR3 reads CATSGSEKETQYF. The CDR3 DNA is TGTGCCACTAGCGGGAGTGAAAAAGAGACCCAGTACTTC.

The rearrangement joins TRBV5-4 to TRBJ2-1, with D possibly matching TRBD1 (6 bases). Germline CDR1 and CDR2: SGHNT and YYREEE (reference sequence). Trimming removed 4 bases at V and 10 bases at J, with 18 bases between. The CDR3 is made up of 14 amino acids. The DNA of the CDR3 is TGTGCCAGCAGCCAGTACAGGGAATCTAAGGAGCAGTTCTTC. Translation: CASSQYRESKEQFF.

The chain uses TRBV29-1 and TRBJ1-3; D gene unclear. Germline V gene sequence: CDR1 SQVTM, CDR2 ANQGSEA. V shed 0 bases and J shed 0 bases, with 9 bases lying between them. The length of the CDR3 is 15 residues. DNA of the CDR3: TGCAGCGTTGAAGATTATACCTCCTCTGGAAACACCATATATTTT. Protein sequence: CSVEDYTSSGNTIYF.

This chain uses TRBV4-2 with TRBJ1-2, with D perhaps TRBD1 (5 bases). The V and J ends lost 4 bases and 2 bases respectively, with 8 bases between them. Germline loops: CDR1 LGHNA, CDR2 YNFKEQ. This CDR3 spans 13 amino acids. This CDR3 reads CASSPDTNYGYTF. The CDR3 DNA reads TGTGCCAGCAGCCCGGACACGAACTATGGCTACACCTTC.

This clone came up a few times. The chain is built from TRBV12-5 and TRBJ2-4; D remains ambiguous. Germline CDR1 reads LGHNT; CDR2 reads FRNRAP. There are 14 residues in the CDR3. V lost 2 bases, J lost 3 bases, and 8 bases lay in between. CDR3 nucleotide sequence: TGTGCTAGTGGTTTGTCACAGATCAAAAACATTCAGTACTTC. Encoded protein: CASGLSQIKNIQYF. Together with reference TRBV12-5 and TRBJ2-4, the CDR3 gives the full variable domain: DARVTQTPRHKVTEMGQEVTMRCQPILGHNTVFWYRQTMMQGLELLAYFRNRAPLDDSGMPKDRFSAEMPDATLATLKIQPSEPRDSAVYFCASGLSQIKNIQYFGAGTRLSVL.

This clone was observed a handful of times. The CDR3 spells CASSSKVGREGGEQYF. CDR3 in DNA: TGTGCCAGCAGCTCCAAGGTCGGACGGGAAGGAGGAGAGCAGTACTTC. The chain combines TRBV5-4 with TRBJ2-7; maybe TRBD2 (5 bases). CDR1 and CDR2 from the germline V gene are SGHNT and YYREEE (reference sequence). V lost 3 bases to trimming and J lost 7 bases, with 23 bases between them. The CDR3 is 16 amino acids.

This clone was found a few times. J is TRBJ1-1 and V is TRBV29-1; D is possibly TRBD1 (6 bases). Germline V CDR1 and CDR2: SQVTM, ANQGSEA. Trimming pared 5 bases from V and 6 bases from J, leaving 19 bases between. This CDR3 is built from 14 residues. CDR3 loop: CSVHPKGGSPEAFF. DNA of the CDR3: TGCAGCGTTCACCCAAAAGGGGGATCCCCTGAAGCTTTCTTT. The variable domain in full, completed from reference TRBV29-1 and TRBJ1-1, reads SAVISQKPSRDICQRGTSLTIQCQVDSQVTMMFWYRQQPGQSLTLIATANQGSEATYESGFVIDKFPISRPNLTFSTLTVSNMSPEDSSIYLCSVHPKGGSPEAFFGQGTRLTVV.

This clone was seen once. The chain employs TRBV7-2 and TRBJ1-1, with 8 bases identical to TRBD1. CDR1 is SGHTA, CDR2 FQGNSA, per germline. CDR3 length: 15 amino acids. V lost 3 bases, J lost 2 bases, and 5 bases stayed unmatched. The DNA for the CDR3 is TGTGCCAGCAGCTTGTTTGGACAGGGCAACACTGAAGCTTTCTTT. Amino acid sequence: CASSLFGQGNTEAFF. Complete variable domain (other parts from reference TRBV7-2 and TRBJ1-1): GAGVSQSPSNKVTEKGKDVELRCDPISGHTALYWYRQSLGQGLEFLIYFQGNSAPDKSGLPSDRFSAERTGGSVSTLTIQRTQQEDSAVYLCASSLFGQGNTEAFFGQGTRLTVV.

The sample holds a few counts of this clone. Other DNA sequences in this sample translate to the same CDR3. The chain uses TRBV5-1 and TRBJ2-7; 7 positions agree with TRBD2. The CDR3 loop spans 15 amino acids. J lost 4 bases, V lost 0 bases, and 7 bases had no gene match. The germline gives CDR1 SGHRS, CDR2 YFSETQ. The CDR3 here is CASSLGLADSYEQYF. CDR3 DNA sequence: TGCGCCAGCAGCTTGGGACTAGCAGATAGTTACGAGCAGTACTTC.